The clone carrying this TCR beta chain appeared once. CDR3 length: 14 residues. The junction had 6 bases not matched to a gene; V was cut back by 8 bases and J by 0 bases. Germline loops: CDR1 MDHEN, CDR2 SYDVKM. This entry belongs to a study of blood T cells in healthy people across ages. Using a J-beta primer mix together with a sample-barcoded 5' primer, a second PCR was run for about 6 to 12 cycles. Each of the cDNA molecules was tagged by a template-switch adaptor with 12 random nucleotides. At least 2.5 million CDR3-containing paired-end reads were obtained per sample. TCRdb fed the 5' RACE reads into MiXCR, producing one record per CDR3 protein. Of 850,000 to 1,000,000 distinct CDR3 sequences detected, about 53% appear once; the ten largest clones hold over 20%.

Source material: blood. V usage is TRBV28 and J usage is TRBJ2-7; 8 bases agree with TRBD2. The TCR comes from a woman aged 60-75 years in good health. CDR3 sequence: CASLWSGSSYEQYF. The CDR3 region has the DNA TGTGCCAGCCTCTGGAGCGGGAGCTCCTACGAGCAGTACTTC.